The clone carrying this TCR beta chain was seen a handful of times. This entry is derived from a study of blood T cell repertoires in COVID-19. V dropped 3 bases and J dropped 2 bases, with 11 bases sitting between them. The CDR3 length is 14 residues. Germline CDR1 and CDR2: MDHEN and SYDVKM. Clones were read by immunoSEQ multiplex PCR, and TCRdb kept only the in-frame ones, dropping some. The sample yields some 120,000 clones, almost 80% seen once. The rearrangement uses TRBV28 and TRBJ2-7; perhaps TRBD1 as D (7 bases). The sample comprised peripheral blood. The receptor's source is a human donor in a cohort sampled during active COVID-19. DNA for the CDR3: TGTGCCAGCAGTTTGCGGGACAGAGCCTACGAGCAGTACTTC. This translates into CASSLRDRAYEQYF. The variable domain in full, with the rest retrieved from reference TRBV28 and TRBJ2-7, is DVKVTQSSRYLVKRTGEKVFLECVQDMDHENMFWYRQDPGLGLRLIYFSYDVKMKEKGDIPEGYSVSREKKERFSLILESASTNQTSMYLCASSLRDRAYEQYFGPGTRLTVT.